This paragraph reports one T cell receptor (beta chain). Its antigen is unknown. The data belong to a study of cytomegalovirus exposure and HLA in healthy donors. Primers for the PCR totalled 60 Vbeta and 13 Jbeta. Using immunoSEQ multiplex PCR, the repertoire was profiled, and TCRdb retains in-frame clones only, with some absent. The sample has over 200,000 clones; almost 85% are singletons. The CDR3 extends over 15 amino acids. V was shortened by 4 bases and J by 5 bases, with 16 bases between the two germline ends. The germline V gene encodes CDR1 LGHNA and CDR2 YSLEER. The study's findings and limits: Reports showed the classifier diagnosing cytomegalovirus status with high specificity and sensitivity. Rarity characterized most TCR sequences, yet some public TCRs appeared in many donors. Productive status was seen about 90% or about 30% of the time for most TCR beta V segments in an earlier analysis.

This sequence originates from a woman in her forties in good health and CMV-seronegative. The specimen sequenced was PBMCs. The chain combines TRBV4-3 with TRBJ2-3; the D gene is possibly TRBD1 (8 bases). CDR3 region: CASSLATGEGDTQYF. CDR3 coding DNA: TGCGCCAGCAGCCTTGCGACAGGGGAGGGAGATACGCAGTATTTT.